The next 19 T cell receptor delta chains were all read from a single sample in a study of human gamma delta and Vdelta1 T cells. Their recognized antigens are unknown. TCRdb applied CATT to the PCR reads for clone calling. Of some 6,100 delta-chain clones in the sample, about 40% were seen once. Source material: Vdelta1 gamma-delta T cells from blood grown in culture (DOT cells). The receptors were sampled from a human donor in good health.

The gene calls are TRDV1 and TRDJ1; 11 bases match TRDD3. Losses at the gene ends were 0 bases for V and 1 base for J; bases not matched to a gene: 16. This CDR3 comprises 21 residues. Germline lookup yields CDR1 TSWWSYY and CDR2 QGS. CDR3 sequence reads: CALGELPSRDCWGILTDKLIF. The DNA for the CDR3 is TGTGCTCTTGGGGAACTACCCTCCCGGGACTGCTGGGGGATACTCACCGATAAACTCATCTTT.

This clone was seen a few times. The J gene is TRDJ1, the V gene TRDV1; tentatively, D is TRDD2 or TRDD3 (9 bases each). Germline V gives CDR1 TSWWSYY, CDR2 QGS. Trimming removed 2 bases from V and 4 bases from J, with 29 bases in between. The CDR3 is 20 residues long. In DNA, the CDR3 is TGTGCTCTTGGGGAAGTGGGCCTTCCTACGGGGATACGCTGGGTCGATAAACTCATCTTT. It encodes CALGEVGLPTGIRWVDKLIF.

The table lists this clone with a few counts. The chain combines TRDV1 with TRDJ1, with TRDD3 matching over 9 bases. Germline V gene lookup returns CDR1 TSWWSYY and CDR2 QGS. The CDR3 is 20 amino acids. With V trimmed by 5 bases and J by 0 bases, 19 bases remained unmatched. CDR3 coding DNA: TGTGCTCTTGGGACAGGGGATCCCGGGGATACGATAATAAACACCGATAAACTCATCTTT. Residues: CALGTGDPGDTIINTDKLIF.

By proportion, this clone is hyperexpanded (1% or more). Other DNA sequences within the sample encode an identical CDR3. This chain links TRDV1 with TRDJ1; 9 bases align to TRDD3. CDR3 length: 18 residues. In germline, CDR1 is TSWWSYY, CDR2 QGS. Trimming removed 1 base from V and 0 bases from J; junction bases left unmatched: 9. The CDR3 DNA is TGTGCTCTTGGGGAACCCGCGAGGGGATACGGGTACACCGATAAACTCATCTTT. This codes for CALGEPARGYGYTDKLIF.

This clone has a handful of counts. The rearrangement links TRDV1 to TRDJ1; tentatively, D is TRDD3 (6 bases). Per germline, CDR1 TSWWSYY and CDR2 QGS. CDR3 length equals 20 residues. V gave up 4 bases and J gave up 0 bases, with 27 bases separating them. The CDR3 DNA reads as TGTGCTCTTGGGGCCCCGATCGCCCCCTGGGGTATCGTGTACACCGATAAACTCATCTTT. Its translation: CALGAPIAPWGIVYTDKLIF.

A word on this clone: Being one base from a much bigger clone, this may be a read error. Other DNA sequences in the sample encode the same CDR3. The J gene is TRDJ1, the V gene TRDV1; 11 bases line up with TRDD3. The V segment lost 6 bases and the J segment 0 bases; nucleotides outside the gene matches: 24. Germline lookup yields CDR1 TSWWSYY and CDR2 QGS. The CDR3 is made up of 22 amino acids. DNA of the CDR3: TGTGCTCTTGGTGAAGTCCGTCCCTTTGTACTGGGGGATAGGGGATACACCGATAAACTCATCTTT. Translation: CALGEVRPFVLGDRGYTDKLIF.

V usage is TRDV1 and J usage is TRDJ1; the match to TRDD2 covers 8 bases. CDR3 size: 25 residues. Germline loops: CDR1 TSWWSYY, CDR2 QGS. V gave up 0 bases and J gave up 2 bases; unmatched junction bases: 32. In DNA form, the CDR3 reads TGTGCTCTTGGGGAACTAGGACCTTCCTATGTTTCCATGTTGCAGGTGCGGGATGAGACCGATAAACTCATCTTT. As protein: CALGELGPSYVSMLQVRDETDKLIF.

This clone has a handful of counts. The rearrangement uses TRDV1 and TRDJ1; 9 positions match TRDD3. The V and J ends lost 3 bases and 0 bases, in that order; junction bases with no gene match: 20. In germline, CDR1 is TSWWSYY, CDR2 QGS. CDR3 size: 21 residues. The CDR3 region has the DNA TGTGCTCTTGGGGACAATCCCTTCCCCTTACTGGGGGACCTGTACACCGATAAACTCATCTTT. This sequence encodes CALGDNPFPLLGDLYTDKLIF.

This clone was counted a few times. The genes are TRDV1 and TRDJ1, with 8 bases fitting TRDD3. V lost 2 bases and J lost 4; bases outside the gene matches: 21. CDR1 and CDR2 (germline): TSWWSYY, QGS. The CDR3 is 20 residues long. CDR3 coding DNA: TGTGCTCTTGGGGAAGAGGCTAACCTAGTCTTACTGGGGGGTCACGATAAACTCATCTTT. Its translation: CALGEEANLVLLGGHDKLIF.

This chain uses TRDV1 with TRDJ1; 10 bases are a match to TRDD3. The CDR3 has 19 amino acids. The V and J ends lost 4 bases and 1 base, in that order; junction bases with no gene match: 15. CDR1 is TSWWSYY, CDR2 QGS, per germline. Written as DNA, the CDR3 is TGTGCTCTTGGGGCAGACTTCTACCCGACTGGGGGATCCACCGATAAACTCATCTTT. This translates into CALGADFYPTGGSTDKLIF.

The chain couples TRDV1 to TRDJ1, with a tentative D call TRDD3 (5 bases). The CDR3 is 17 residues long. From germline, CDR1 is TSWWSYY and CDR2 QGS. V was trimmed by 2 bases and J by 5 bases, leaving 21 bases between them. CDR3 loop: CALGEMVLLVWSDKLIF. The CDR3 nucleotides read TGTGCTCTTGGGGAAATGGTGCTACTGGTGTGGAGTGATAAACTCATCTTT.

The count of this clone is one. The chain combines TRDV1 with TRDJ1, with 7 bases lining up with TRDD3. J lost 1 base, V lost 0 bases, and 14 bases had no gene match. The CDR3 length is 19 residues. Germline CDR1 reads TSWWSYY; CDR2 reads QGS. CDR3 sequence (DNA): TGTGCTCTTGGGGAACTTTTCCTGGGGATATCCCGGACCACCGATAAACTCATCTTT. Translating it yields CALGELFLGISRTTDKLIF.

The V gene is TRDV1, the J gene TRDJ1; perhaps D is TRDD2 or TRDD3 (7 bases each). The CDR3 runs to 23 residues. The germline V gene encodes CDR1 TSWWSYY and CDR2 QGS. Trimming cost V 0 bases and J 0 bases, with 32 bases left between them. The CDR3 protein is CALGELFPTGRLGIAPNTDKLIF. The CDR3 DNA follows: TGTGCTCTTGGGGAACTTTTTCCTACTGGCCGACTGGGGATCGCTCCTAACACCGATAAACTCATCTTT.

This clone was found a few times. This chain connects TRDV1 to TRDJ1, with 7 bases fitting TRDD3. The CDR3 is 20 residues long. Germline V CDR1 and CDR2: TSWWSYY, QGS. The junction had 17 bases not matched to a gene; V was cut back by 1 base and J by 0 bases. CDR3 sequence reads: CALGEPRPTGLGGYTDKLIF. The CDR3 nucleotides are TGTGCTCTTGGGGAACCCCGCCCTACGGGTCTGGGGGGTTACACCGATAAACTCATCTTT.

The J gene is TRDJ1, the V gene TRDV1; the match to TRDD3 covers 7 bases. This CDR3 is 20 amino acids long. Germline values: CDR1 TSWWSYY, CDR2 QGS. V lost 2 bases, J lost 0 bases, and 18 bases stayed unmatched. The CDR3 bases are TGTGCTCTTGGGGAAATCCCCCAGTACTGGGGAGTGGATGACACCGATAAACTCATCTTT. Protein product: CALGEIPQYWGVDDTDKLIF.

As regards this clone: This may arise from a read error, as a much more abundant clone is one base away. The chain is built from TRDV1 and TRDJ1; perhaps D is TRDD2 or TRDD3 (6 bases each). In germline, CDR1 is TSWWSYY, CDR2 QGS. The germline V and J ends were trimmed by 2 bases and 4 bases, with 29 bases remaining between them. The CDR3 is 20 residues long. The CDR3 coding sequence is TGTGCTCTTGGGGAAATCCTACGGACTTCTCGGGGGGACACTTTCGATAAACTCATCTTT. Translation: CALGEILRTSRGDTFDKLIF.

The gene calls are TRDV1 and TRDJ1, with 8 positions matching TRDD2. CDR1 TSWWSYY and CDR2 QGS come from the germline V gene. The CDR3 is made up of 22 amino acids. Trimming cost V 0 bases and J 0 bases; bases outside gene matches: 21. The CDR3 coding sequence is TGTGCTCTTGGGGAACTCGATCTTCCTACGCCGGGGGGGAAACGGTACACCGATAAACTCATCTTT. It encodes CALGELDLPTPGGKRYTDKLIF.

The genes are TRDV1 and TRDJ1; 7 bases line up with TRDD3. The junction had 20 bases not matched to a gene; V was cut back by 4 bases and J by 0 bases. This CDR3 has 20 residues. Germline CDR1 TSWWSYY, CDR2 QGS. The CDR3 DNA is TGTGCTCTTGGGGCCTACCCTTTCCTGGTTAGGACTGGGGACACCGATAAACTCATCTTT. It encodes CALGAYPFLVRTGDTDKLIF.

V and J are TRDV1 and TRDJ1; 11 bases line up with TRDD3. V was clipped by 7 bases and J by 4 bases; unmatched bases: 17. CDR1 is TSWWSYY and CDR2 is QGS in the germline V gene. The CDR3 extends over 18 amino acids. This CDR3 reads CALDLRSSRTGGYDKLIF. In DNA form, the CDR3 reads TGTGCTCTTGATTTAAGGTCTTCTCGAACTGGGGGATACGATAAACTCATCTTT.